Each of the 23 T cell receptor beta chains below was sequenced from the same sample in a study of shared clonotypes between healthy human individuals. The method was immunoSEQ multiplex PCR; TCRdb's version includes in-frame clones alone and lacks a portion of them. The sample holds about 1,800,000 clones, about 95% seen once. CD45RO negativity and positive selection for CCR7 defined naive CD8 cells, a population that excluded terminally differentiated effector memory CD45RA+ cells. The specimen was naive CD8+ T cells sorted from blood. These receptors came from a man in his late teens or twenties in good health.

The chain joins TRBV7-9 to TRBJ2-7, with D possibly TRBD1 on 5 matching bases. The V and J ends lost 5 bases and 3 bases respectively, with 17 bases between them. Germline V gene data show CDR1 as SEHNR and CDR2 as FQNEAQ (reference sequence). The CDR3 sequence is 15 residues long. CDR3 in DNA: TGTGCCAGCAGCCCAGGACACGACGTTTACTACGAGCAGTACTTC. It codes for CASSPGHDVYYEQYF. Full variable domain (missing parts from reference TRBV7-9 and TRBJ2-7): DTGVSQNPRHKITKRGQNVTFRCDPISEHNRLYWYRQTLGQGPEFLTYFQNEAQLEKSRLLSDRFSAERPKGSFSTLEIQRTEQGDSAMYLCASSPGHDVYYEQYFGPGTRLTVT.

This clone was seen a single time. This sample also contains other DNA sequences that code for the same CDR3. The V and J genes are TRBV5-1 and TRBJ2-7; TRBD2 might be the D (6 bases). CDR1 and CDR2 from the germline V gene are SGHRS and YFSETQ. This CDR3 spans 14 amino acids. Trimming stripped 0 bases from V and 3 bases from J, with 10 bases between. CDR3 nucleotide sequence: TGCGCCAGCAGCTTGGCCGGGAGTAACTACGAGCAGTACTTC. Protein sequence: CASSLAGSNYEQYF.

This clone has just one count. The chain combines TRBV4-1 with TRBJ1-1; 7 nucleotides agree with TRBD1. Germline V gene data show CDR1 as MGHRA and CDR2 as YSYEKL. This CDR3 has 15 residues. V was pared by 3 bases and J by 2 bases, with 6 bases of the junction left unmatched. The CDR3 DNA is TGCGCCAGCAGCCACTTAGGGACAGTTAACACTGAAGCTTTCTTT. This sequence encodes CASSHLGTVNTEAFF.

In regard to this clone: Other DNA variants within this sample encode the same CDR3. This sequence joins TRBV5-6 and TRBJ2-7; perhaps TRBD2 as D (5 bases). V was pared by 0 bases and J by 6 bases, with 10 bases between. CDR3 size: 13 residues. CDR1 and CDR2 (germline): SGHDT, YYEEEE. In DNA form, the CDR3 reads TGTGCCAGCAGCTTGGCCAGCGGCCTCGAGCAGTACTTC. Encoded protein: CASSLASGLEQYF.

The chain links TRBV7-9 to TRBJ1-1; the D gene is possibly TRBD1 (5 bases). Germline-derived CDR1 and CDR2 are SEHNR and FQNEAQ (reference sequence). The CDR3 is 13 residues long. Between the trimmed V and J ends, which lost 4 bases and 2 bases, there was a span of 8 bases. The CDR3 here is CASSYGTNTEAFF. CDR3 sequence (DNA): TGTGCCAGCAGCTACGGGACTAACACTGAAGCTTTCTTT.

This clone showed up just once. J is TRBJ2-1 and V is TRBV4-1, with 8 bases that match TRBD2. Germline lookup yields CDR1 MGHRA and CDR2 YSYEKL. J was trimmed by 6 bases and V by 2 bases; bases with no gene match: 3. The CDR3 sequence is 14 residues long. This chain's CDR3 is CASSQISGVNEQFF. The CDR3 region has the DNA TGCGCCAGCAGCCAAATTAGCGGGGTCAATGAGCAGTTCTTC.

CDR3: CASSPTGGTYNEQFF. Written as DNA, the CDR3 is TGTGCCAGCAGCCCCACAGGGGGCACCTACAATGAGCAGTTCTTC. The V and J genes are TRBV9 and TRBJ2-1, with 9 bases fitting TRBD1. The CDR3 extends over 15 amino acids. Per the germline V gene, CDR1 is SGDLS and CDR2 is YYNGEE. With 4 bases clipped from V and 2 bases from J, the junction kept 4 bases outside the gene matches. Filled out from reference TRBV9 and TRBJ2-1, the complete variable domain reads DSGVTQTPKHLITATGQRVTLRCSPRSGDLSVYWYQQSLDQGLQFLIQYYNGEERAKGNILERFSAQQFPDLHSELNLSSLELGDSALYFCASSPTGGTYNEQFFGPGTRLTVL.

This clone showed up just once. The chain links TRBV5-1 to TRBJ2-4, with D tentatively TRBD1 or TRBD2 (5 bases each). Germline V CDR1 and CDR2: SGHRS, YFSETQ. Trimming left V 0 bases short and J 0 bases short, with 7 bases between. The CDR3 contains 15 residues. For the CDR3, the DNA is TGCGCCAGCAGCTTGGGGGACCTAGCCAAAAACATTCAGTACTTC. This encodes CASSLGDLAKNIQYF.

This chain connects TRBV5-6 to TRBJ2-7; D possibly corresponds to TRBD1 (5 bases). Germline lookup yields CDR1 SGHDT and CDR2 YYEEEE. There are 14 residues in the CDR3. The V end was cut by 0 bases, the J end by 2 bases, with 9 bases between. The CDR3 loop reads CASSLVDRPYEQYF. CDR3 in DNA: TGTGCCAGCAGCTTGGTCGACAGACCCTACGAGCAGTACTTC.

To note about this clone: Other DNA sequences in the same sample also yield this CDR3. This chain links TRBV2 with TRBJ2-7; D is undetermined. Germline loops: CDR1 SNHLY, CDR2 FYNNEI. The V gene lost 4 bases and the J gene lost 4 bases, with 5 bases spanning the gap. The CDR3 has 11 amino acids. The CDR3 coding sequence is TGTGCCAGCAGTGTGGGTTACGAGCAGTACTTC. Its protein product is CASSVGYEQYF.

The chain recombines TRBV4-1 with TRBJ2-1; maybe TRBD1 (6 bases). Per the germline V gene, CDR1 is MGHRA and CDR2 is YSYEKL. The V gene lost 0 bases and the J gene lost 2 bases, with 14 bases spanning the gap. The CDR3 consists of 17 residues. The CDR3 nucleotides read TGCGCCAGCAGCCAAGATCAATGGGACACCGCCTACAATGAGCAGTTCTTC. It codes for CASSQDQWDTAYNEQFF.

The chain uses TRBV5-4 and TRBJ2-7, with D perhaps TRBD1 or TRBD2 (5 bases each). CDR1 SGHNT and CDR2 YYREEE come from the germline V gene (reference sequence). The CDR3 has 15 residues. V dropped 3 bases and J dropped 0 bases, with 13 bases sitting between them. CDR3 in DNA: TGTGCCAGCAGCTCCCCTGGGGACGGCTCCTACGAGCAGTACTTC. This gives the protein CASSSPGDGSYEQYF.

This rearrangement joins TRBV27 to TRBJ2-1, with TRBD2 matching over 7 bases. Germline assignment: CDR1 MNHEY and CDR2 SMNVEV (reference sequence). CDR3 length: 15 amino acids. The ends lost 0 bases at V and 6 bases at J; junction bases unmatched: 5. For the CDR3, the DNA is TGTGCCAGCAGTTTATCAGGGGAGGGGAGCAATGAGCAGTTCTTC. Amino acid sequence: CASSLSGEGSNEQFF.

The chain combines TRBV7-9 with TRBJ2-1; a possible D gene is TRBD2 (7 bases). Germline loops: CDR1 SEHNR, CDR2 FQNEAQ (reference sequence). The CDR3 spans 16 residues. V shed 8 bases and J shed 2 bases, with 19 bases lying between them. The CDR3 loop reads CASGGAPQGPYNEQFF. In DNA form, the CDR3 reads TGTGCCAGCGGGGGGGCTCCTCAGGGGCCCTACAATGAGCAGTTCTTC.

The V gene is TRBV6-1, the J gene TRBJ2-1, with TRBD2 matching over 9 bases. Germline assignment: CDR1 MNHNS and CDR2 SASEGT. V lost 2 bases and J lost 2; bases outside the gene matches: 4. There are 16 residues in the CDR3. The CDR3 spells CASSERRGGPYNEQFF. As DNA, the CDR3 is TGTGCCAGCAGTGAAAGGCGGGGGGGTCCCTACAATGAGCAGTTCTTC.

This chain connects TRBV7-2 to TRBJ2-6, with 8 positions matching TRBD1. There are 18 residues in the CDR3. Looked up from germline, CDR1 is SGHTA and CDR2 is FQGNSA. Trimming took 4 bases from V and 1 from J; bases not matched to a gene: 9. CDR3 DNA sequence: TGTGCCAGCAGCTCTAGGACAGGGAAGGGGTCTGGGGCCAACGTCCTGACTTTC. Translating it yields CASSSRTGKGSGANVLTF.

The CDR3: CASSFLLGLSSYEQYF. CDR3 DNA sequence: TGTGCCAGCAGTTTTCTATTGGGATTAAGCTCCTACGAGCAGTACTTC. This sequence joins TRBV28 and TRBJ2-7; D call uncertain. There are 16 residues in the CDR3. CDR1 and CDR2 (germline): MDHEN, SYDVKM. Between the trimmed V and J ends, which lost 3 bases and 0 bases, there was a span of 15 bases.

The chain employs TRBV27 and TRBJ1-3, with D perhaps matching TRBD1 (6 bases). Germline CDR1 is MNHEY and CDR2 is SMNVEV (reference sequence). CDR3 length: 15 residues. V lost 1 base and J 4 bases, leaving 11 bases between the germline ends. In DNA form, the CDR3 reads TGTGCCAGCAGTTTATTTCAGGGGTCCGGAAACACCATATATTTT. Protein: CASSLFQGSGNTIYF.

V usage is TRBV6-1 and J usage is TRBJ2-5; a possible D gene is TRBD2 (6 bases). V was trimmed by 5 bases and J by 2 bases, leaving 15 bases between them. This CDR3 region has 15 residues. From germline, CDR1 is MNHNS and CDR2 SASEGT. The CDR3: CASSTRLDPQETQYF. The CDR3 nucleotides are TGTGCCAGCAGTACCCGACTAGATCCGCAAGAGACCCAGTACTTC.

The rearrangement joins TRBV5-1 to TRBJ1-1; a possible D gene is TRBD1 (5 bases). The CDR3 length is 15 residues. Trimming took off 0 bases at V and 4 bases at J, with 13 bases between the two ends. Germline CDR1 reads SGHRS; CDR2 reads YFSETQ. The CDR3 loop reads CASSLEGGVSTEAFF. The CDR3 nucleotides are TGCGCCAGCAGCTTGGAAGGAGGGGTGTCCACTGAAGCTTTCTTT.

V usage is TRBV4-1 and J usage is TRBJ2-7; D might be TRBD1 (5 bases). The V end lost 8 bases, the J end lost 1 base, and 15 bases lay between the germline ends. The CDR3 is 14 residues long. Germline values: CDR1 MGHRA, CDR2 YSYEKL. The CDR3 sequence is CASAPVTVSYEQYF. CDR3 DNA: TGCGCCAGCGCTCCAGTGACAGTTTCCTACGAGCAGTACTTC.

The chain employs TRBV5-6 and TRBJ2-1, with TRBD1 matching 12 bases. This CDR3 has 17 residues. CDR1 is SGHDT, CDR2 YYEEEE, per germline. J lost 5 bases, V lost 5 bases, and 11 bases had no gene match. The CDR3 spells CASRSGTGGLQDNEQFF. The CDR3 coding sequence is TGTGCCAGCAGATCCGGGACAGGGGGCCTTCAGGACAATGAGCAGTTCTTC.

The chain couples TRBV2 to TRBJ2-1; 9 bases align to TRBD2. The length of the CDR3 is 20 residues. V was clipped by 6 bases and J by 4 bases; unmatched bases: 22. CDR1 and CDR2 from the germline V gene are SNHLY and FYNNEI. CDR3 bases: TGTGCCAGCAGATGGGAGGGCACCGGGGCTAGCGGGAAACTGTACAATGAGCAGTTCTTC. It is translated as CASRWEGTGASGKLYNEQFF.